These 21 T cell receptor beta chains share one sample of origin, sequenced in a study of T cells expressing NK-cell markers. TCRdb re-called the 5' RACE reads and gives one entry per CDR3 protein, without DNA. This repertoire includes 450,000 to 600,000 distinct CDR3 sequences. The sequenced sample consisted of blood T cells: a sorted CD56 or NKG2C T cell subset, CD4+ or CD8+ T cells, or bulk PBMC T cells (not recorded which). Receptors originate from a man aged 18 to 30 in good health.

The chain combines TRBV25-1 with TRBJ2-1. The CDR3 is made up of 13 amino acids. From germline, CDR1 is MGHDK and CDR2 SYGVNS. CDR3 amino acids: CASTLPERNEQFF.

The CDR3: CSARDRKVYGYTF. This chain joins TRBV20-1 and TRBJ1-2. This CDR3 spans 13 amino acids. The germline CDR1 and CDR2 sequences are DFQATT and SNEGSKA (reference sequence).

V usage is TRBV5-1 and J usage is TRBJ2-1; without DNA, the TCRdb call of TRBD2 cannot be checked. Germline V CDR1 and CDR2: SGHRS, YFSETQ. The CDR3 runs 13 residues. The CDR3 loop reads CASSFTSFGEQFF.

The chain recombines TRBV10-2 with TRBJ1-3; TCRdb reports TRBD1, a call that lacks DNA to check it against. CDR1 WSHSY and CDR2 SAAADI come from the germline V gene. The CDR3 is 15 amino acids. CDR3 region: CASSEDRGYGNTIYF.

This sequence joins TRBV5-1 and TRBJ1-1. In germline, CDR1 is SGHRS, CDR2 YFSETQ. This CDR3 spans 15 amino acids. CDR3 residues: CASSQRYGGNTEAFF.

The V gene is TRBV18, the J gene TRBJ2-7; there is no DNA to check the TCRdb D call of TRBD1. The CDR3 runs 14 residues. The germline gives CDR1 KGHSH, CDR2 LQKENI. CDR3 sequence: CASSPGTESYEQYF.

The rearrangement uses TRBV7-9 and TRBJ1-5; TCRdb designates TRBD1, a call that cannot be tested without DNA. Germline loops: CDR1 SEHNR, CDR2 FQNEAQ (reference sequence). The CDR3 sequence is 14 residues long. The CDR3 is CASTGRGRDQPQHF.

The chain couples TRBV12-3 or TRBV12-4 to TRBJ2-3; no DNA is available, so the TRBD2 call from TCRdb remains unchecked. The CDR3 spans 15 residues. The chain's CDR3 is CASSFRAGKTDTQYF.

This rearrangement joins TRBV20-1 to TRBJ2-3; the TRBD2 assignment by TCRdb is unverifiable without DNA. The germline CDR1 and CDR2 sequences are DFQATT and SNEGSKA (reference sequence). The CDR3 length is 13 residues. This CDR3 reads CSARVTGTSDRYF.

The V and J genes are TRBV27 and TRBJ2-1; there is no DNA to check the TCRdb D call of TRBD1. Germline V lookup: CDR1 MNHEY, CDR2 SMNVEV (reference sequence). This CDR3 has 17 residues. The CDR3 reads CASSQIGGGGLYNEQFF.

V is TRBV12-3 or TRBV12-4 and J is TRBJ2-5; TCRdb returns TRBD2, unconfirmable since there is no DNA. This CDR3 is built from 17 residues. This CDR3 reads CASSPGGAGVRGETQYF.

The gene calls are TRBV12-3 or TRBV12-4 and TRBJ1-5; TCRdb picks TRBD1, but there is no DNA to check that call. CDR3 length: 16 amino acids. The CDR3 loop reads CASSLFQGGPNQTQHF.

The J gene is TRBJ2-5, the V gene TRBV6-2 or TRBV6-3; TCRdb proposes TRBD2, but this gene call is untestable without DNA. The CDR3 spans 16 residues. Germline CDR1 is MNHEY and CDR2 is SVGEGT. CDR3 in amino acids: CASSYYPPSSFGAQYF.

The chain uses TRBV7-8 and TRBJ2-5; the D call from TCRdb, TRBD1, cannot be confirmed without DNA. This CDR3 is built from 16 residues. CDR1 is SGHVS and CDR2 is FQNEAQ in the germline V gene. Here the CDR3 reads CASSLGTTAYQETQYF. The whole variable domain, filled in from reference TRBV7-8 and TRBJ2-5, reads GAGVSQSPRYKVAKRGQDVALRCDPISGHVSLFWYQQALGQGPEFLTYFQNEAQLDKSGLPSDRFFAERPEGSVSTLKIQRTQQEDSAVYLCASSLGTTAYQETQYFGPGTRLLVL.

The chain has TRBV11-3 and TRBJ2-1; TCRdb returns TRBD2, unconfirmable since there is no DNA. CDR3 length: 18 amino acids. The germline V gene has CDR1 SGHNT and CDR2 YENEEA. The CDR3 sequence: CASSLGKVSGALDNEQFF.

The genes are TRBV5-1 and TRBJ2-1. This CDR3 has 14 amino acids. In germline, CDR1 is SGHRS, CDR2 YFSETQ. The CDR3 sequence is CASSLDVSLNEQFF.

The chain links TRBV3-1 to TRBJ1-4; TCRdb indicates TRBD1, and absent DNA this call remains unverified. Germline V gives CDR1 LGHDT, CDR2 YNNKEL (reference sequence). The CDR3 is 16 amino acids. The CDR3 sequence is CASSPIRTGVGEKLFF.

The rearrangement links TRBV5-6 to TRBJ1-1; no DNA is available, so the TRBD1 call from TCRdb remains unchecked. Germline CDR1 SGHDT, CDR2 YYEEEE. The length of the CDR3 is 14 residues. The CDR3 sequence is CASSFYGHGGEAFF. Combining the CDR3 with reference TRBV5-6 and TRBJ1-1 gives the whole variable domain DAGVTQSPTHLIKTRGQQVTLRCSPKSGHDTVSWYQQALGQGPQFIFQYYEEEERQRGNFPDRFSGHQFPNYSSELNVNALLLGDSALYLCASSFYGHGGEAFFGQGTRLTVV.

The chain employs TRBV4-3 and TRBJ1-1; without DNA, the TCRdb call of TRBD1 cannot be checked. Germline loops: CDR1 LGHNA, CDR2 YSLEER. This CDR3 has 15 amino acids. CDR3 amino acids: CASSQEARGYSEAFF.

The V call is TRBV7-2, the J call TRBJ2-1; as DNA is missing, the TRBD2 call by TCRdb cannot be tested. CDR1 SGHTA and CDR2 FQGNSA come from the germline V gene. The CDR3 has 15 residues. CDR3 residues: CASSLELAGGREQFF. Looking up the rest from reference TRBV7-2 and TRBJ2-1 gives the full variable domain: GAGVSQSPSNKVTEKGKDVELRCDPISGHTALYWYRQSLGQGLEFLIYFQGNSAPDKSGLPSDRFSAERTGGSVSTLTIQRTQQEDSAVYLCASSLELAGGREQFFGPGTRLTVL.

The rearrangement joins TRBV10-2 to TRBJ1-3; there is no DNA to check the TCRdb D call of TRBD1. CDR3 length: 13 residues. The V gene's germline CDR1 is WSHSY and CDR2 SAAADI. CDR3 in amino acids: CASEDSPGNTIYF.